The rows below give T cell receptor beta chains drawn from one sample of a study of post-analysis software for immune sequencing data. TCRdb re-analysed the PCR reads in MiXCR, keeping a single row per CDR3 protein. The sample has hundreds of thousands of distinct CDR3 sequences, roughly 46% seen once. The source material was blood. All receptors derive from a girl aged 10 to 17 with multiple sclerosis. The CDR3 runs from the conserved cysteine through the conserved F or W. A D gene is named only where the DNA matches it firmly. The listing skips clone size in some rows; elsewhere it reads once, few, many or a size class.

>TRBJ2-3|TRBV3-1|TRBD1|NA
TGTGCCAGCAGCCAAGAGACAGGGGGCACAGATACGCAGTATTTT
CASSQETGGTDTQYF
>TRBJ2-1|TRBV18|NA|few
TGTGCCAGCTCACCAACGGGCTCGAGGGATGAGCAGTTCTTC
CASSPTGSRDEQFF
>TRBJ2-1|TRBV9|TRBD1|NA
TGTGCCAGCAGCGTAGTAGTGGGGACAGGGGGCCATGAGCAGTTCTTC
CASSVVVGTGGHEQFF
>TRBJ2-7|TRBV12-3/TRBV12-4|TRBD2|NA
TGTGCCAGCAGTTTAGGGCTAGCGGGGCTCATCTACGAGCAGTACTTC
CASSLGLAGLIYEQYF
>TRBJ1-2|TRBV25-1|TRBD1|once
TGTGCCAGCAGCCCGGGACAGGGGCGGGTGGCCTATGGCTACACCTTC
CASSPGQGRVAYGYTF
>TRBJ2-3|TRBV2|NA|NA
TGTGCCAGCAGCGCGTCAAGTAATACGCAGTATTTT
CASSASSNTQYF
>TRBJ2-5|TRBV2|TRBD2|NA
TGTGCCAGCAGTGGGGGACTAGCGGGGGCACAAGAGACCCAGTACTTC
CASSGGLAGAQETQYF
>TRBJ1-4|TRBV7-6|TRBD1|few
TGTGCCAGCAGGGCTGGCAGGGGGGATGAAAAACTGTTTTTT
CASRAGRGDEKLFF
>TRBJ1-4|TRBV7-9|NA|NA
TGTGCCAGCAGCTTAACCGGAAGGGGTGAAAAACTGTTTTTT
CASSLTGRGEKLFF
>TRBJ1-5|TRBV20-1|NA|NA
TGCAGTGCTAGAGTTGACAGGAATCAGCCCCAGCATTTT
CSARVDRNQPQHF
>TRBJ1-5|TRBV20-1|TRBD1|NA
TGCAGTGCTTGGGGACAGGGGAATCAGCCCCAGCATTTT
CSAWGQGNQPQHF
>TRBJ2-7|TRBV11-2|TRBD1|NA
TGTGCCAGCAGTCAACCCGGGACAGGGACCTACGAGCAGTACTTC
CASSQPGTGTYEQYF
>TRBJ2-7|TRBV6-6|TRBD1|NA
TGTGCCAGCAGTTCCAATCTGGACAGGGGTCACTCCTACGAGCAGTACTTC
CASSSNLDRGHSYEQYF
>TRBJ1-1|TRBV2|NA|few
TGTGCCAGCAGGCCCCGGGGGGGGGCAGGCACTGAAGCTTTCTTT
CASRPRGGAGTEAFF
>TRBJ2-5|TRBV5-8|NA|few
TGTGCCAGCAGCTTGGGAGCACACGAGACCCAGTACTTC
CASSLGAHETQYF
>TRBJ2-3|TRBV7-9|NA|NA
TGTGCCAGCAGCCGTAGCGGCCTACTAGTTAGTACGTATTTT
CASSRSGLLVSTYF
>TRBJ1-1|TRBV29-1|NA|NA
TGCAGCGTTGAATCTAGGACGGGGAACACTGAAGCTTTCTTT
CSVESRTGNTEAFF
>TRBJ2-1|TRBV9|NA|NA
TGTGCCAGCGGCGTTCCAGGTTACAATGAGCAGTTCTTC
CASGVPGYNEQFF
>TRBJ2-7|TRBV7-2|NA|many
TGTGCCAGCAGCTCCCCCCCTTCCTACGAGCAGTACTTC
CASSSPPSYEQYF
>TRBJ1-1|TRBV29-1|NA|once
TGCAGCGTTTGGGAGGGAATGAACACTGAAGCTTTCTTT
CSVWEGMNTEAFF
>TRBJ2-7|TRBV25-1|NA|few
TGTGCCAGCAGTGGTTTCCGGGGCTCCTACGAGCAGTACTTC
CASSGFRGSYEQYF
>TRBJ1-1|TRBV13|TRBD1|NA
TGTGCCAGCACCGATGGTGGGACAGGGGGTTGGACTGAAGCTTTCTTT
CASTDGGTGGWTEAFF
>TRBJ1-5|TRBV12-3/TRBV12-4|NA|few
TGTGCCAGCAGTGCCAACAATCAGCCCCAGCATTTT
CASSANNQPQHF
>TRBJ2-7|TRBV24-1|NA|NA
TGTGCCACCATAACCGGCAAAAAGGCCTACGAGCAGTACTTC
CATITGKKAYEQYF
>TRBJ2-7|TRBV29-1|TRBD1|NA
TGCAGCGTGGGGGGACAGGGCCTAGTCGAGCAGTACTTC
CSVGGQGLVEQYF
>TRBJ1-2|TRBV15|NA|few
TGTGCCACCAGCAGAGACCAAAGGGCTAACTATGGCTACACCTTC
CATSRDQRANYGYTF
>TRBJ2-1|TRBV21-1|NA|NA
TGTGCCAGCAGCAAAGGGGGGGTGGGGGCGCATGAGTACAATGAGCAGTTCTTC
CASSKGGVGAHEYNEQFF
>TRBJ2-1|TRBV6-1|NA|NA
TGTGCCAGCAGTGAGTCCCAGGGGAGCTCCTACAATGAGCAGTTCTTC
CASSESQGSSYNEQFF
>TRBJ1-1|TRBV12-3/TRBV12-4|NA|NA
TGTGCCAGCAGGTTGGGGACGGAAGCTTTCTTT
CASRLGTEAFF
>TRBJ2-3|TRBV12-3/TRBV12-4|TRBD2|NA
TGTGCCAGCAGTCCGGGACTAGCGGGGTACACAGATACGCAGTATTTT
CASSPGLAGYTDTQYF
>TRBJ1-2|TRBV10-3|TRBD1|NA
TGTGCCATCAGCTCCGCCCGACAGGGATACAACTATGGCTACACCTTC
CAISSARQGYNYGYTF
>TRBJ1-2|TRBV14|NA|NA
TGTGCCAGCAGCCAGGGACATATTGGCTACACCTTC
CASSQGHIGYTF
>TRBJ2-1|TRBV18|TRBD1|NA
TGTGCCAGCTCACCACCGATCCGGGCAGGGGGTTGGCAGTTCTTC
CASSPPIRAGGWQFF
>TRBJ2-7|TRBV5-1|NA|many
TGCGCCAGCAGTCGTAATCGGGGTCCCTACGAGCAGTACTTC
CASSRNRGPYEQYF
>TRBJ2-3|TRBV5-1|TRBD1|few
TGCGCCAGCAGCTTGGATGGGACAGGGGTTCAGGATACGCAGTATTTT
CASSLDGTGVQDTQYF
>TRBJ2-5|TRBV29-1|NA|NA
TGCAGCGTTGAGACAGGAGACTACGGGCAGTACTTC
CSVETGDYGQYF
>TRBJ1-2|TRBV5-6|NA|NA
TGTGCCAGCAGTGCCTCAGGGGAGATAGGGGGCTACACCTTC
CASSASGEIGGYTF
>TRBJ2-5|TRBV5-6|NA|NA
TGTGCCAGCAGCTTGGGGGGCAGGGCCAGGGAGACCCATTACTTC
CASSLGGRARETHYF
>TRBJ1-2|TRBV6-6|NA|NA
TGTGCCTCTACACCCCGTACAGAAAACTATGGCTACACCTTC
CASTPRTENYGYTF
>TRBJ1-5|TRBV27|NA|few
TGTGCCAGCAGTTTACGAGAGGGCAATCAGCCCCAGCATTTT
CASSLREGNQPQHF
>TRBJ1-6|TRBV6-1|NA|once
TGTGCCAGCAGGCGCCGGGCCGCTCCGAGCTCCTATGATTCACCCCTCCACTTT
CASRRRAAPSSYDSPLHF
>TRBJ2-3|TRBV6-5|NA|NA
TGTGCCAGCAGTACAGGGCCCGGGGATACGCAGTATTTT
CASSTGPGDTQYF
>TRBJ2-5|TRBV12-3/TRBV12-4|NA|NA
TGTGCCAGCAGTCTTCGTCTTAGCGACCTGGAGACCCAGTACTTC
CASSLRLSDLETQYF
>TRBJ2-5|TRBV20-1|TRBD1|few
TGTAGTGCAAGAAGGACAGGGGGGGCAAAAGAGACCCAGTACTTC
CSARRTGGAKETQYF
>TRBJ2-1|TRBV5-6|NA|few
TGTGCCAGCAGTATGGTGGCGAATGAGCAGTTCTTC
CASSMVANEQFF
>TRBJ2-1|TRBV12-3/TRBV12-4|TRBD1|NA
TGTGCCAGCAGTCCCCGACAGGGGGGAACCTACAATGAGCAGTTCTTC
CASSPRQGGTYNEQFF
>TRBJ1-2|TRBV12-3/TRBV12-4|TRBD1|NA
TGTGCCAGCGGAATGGAGGGACAGTTAGGCTACACCTTC
CASGMEGQLGYTF
>TRBJ1-2|TRBV6-2/TRBV6-3|NA|few
TGTGCCAGCAGTTCGACAGTTCCCTATGGCTACACCTTC
CASSSTVPYGYTF
>TRBJ2-7|TRBV3-1|NA|NA
TGTGCCAGCAGCCAAGGAATCCAGCGGGTGTCCTACGAGCAGTACTTC
CASSQGIQRVSYEQYF
>TRBJ1-2|TRBV6-1|TRBD1|NA
TGTGCCAGCAGTGTTACAGGGGAAGGTGGCTACACCTTC
CASSVTGEGGYTF
>TRBJ2-5|TRBV7-2|NA|NA
TGTGCCAGCAGCTTAGAGAGCTTCGGGACCCAGTACTTC
CASSLESFGTQYF
>TRBJ2-1|TRBV12-3/TRBV12-4|NA|NA
TGTGCCAGCAGCCGGGACCAGGGTGAGCAGTTCTTC
CASSRDQGEQFF